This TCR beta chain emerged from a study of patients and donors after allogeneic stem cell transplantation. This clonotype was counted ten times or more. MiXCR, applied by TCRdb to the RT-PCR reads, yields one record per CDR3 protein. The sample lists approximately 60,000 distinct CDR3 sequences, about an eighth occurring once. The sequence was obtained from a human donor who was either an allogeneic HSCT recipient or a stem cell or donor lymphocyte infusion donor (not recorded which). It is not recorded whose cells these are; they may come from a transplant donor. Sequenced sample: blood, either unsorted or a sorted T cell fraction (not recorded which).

CDR3 residues: CSGGPFNYGYTF. Here the CDR3 DNA reads TGCAGCGGAGGACCCTTCAACTATGGCTACACCTTC. The chain links TRBV29-1 to TRBJ1-2; D unresolved. V lost 7 bases and J lost 2, with 11 bases in between. Per the germline V gene, CDR1 is SQVTM and CDR2 is ANQGSEA. The CDR3 length is 12 residues.